This entry concerns a single T cell receptor (beta chain). It has no known antigen specificity. No base quality values were provided; no much bigger clone lies one nucleotide off. This record comes from a study of CD8+CD57+ T cells in acquired aplastic anemia (dated by TCRdb to the late 2010s). Study-level background: On average, sorted CD4+ and CD8+ cells yielded roughly 3.4 ug of extracted DNA, with a range of roughly 0.19 to 27.4 ug. CD8+CD57+ expansion was defined as frequency above the mean frequency observed in healthy subjects.

Genomic DNA served as template for TCR beta VDJ combination and CDR3 sequence profiling. An Illumina HiSeq 2000 was the platform used for TCR repertoire sequencing. On the study's bioinformatics: Repertoires were assessed using TRBV/TRBJ rearrangement plots, CDR3 size and DJ length profiles, and Simpson's diversity index. The immunodominant clone was defined as the most abundant DNA sequence in deep sequencing data. CDR3 amino acid sequences were checked for sharing across subjects and were also compared against the VDJdb database and published repertoires. TCRdb reran the public reads through fastp at Q25 and MiXCR, keeping productive beta chains. Duplicate CDR3 protein sequences are folded into a single record with the most common DNA and genes. TCRdb, not the authors, supplied the V and J calls. The sample profile shows roughly 150,000 distinct CDR3 sequences; roughly 45% of them were found once. The leading ten clones occupy 2.5% to 4% of the sample.

Looking up the germline V gene yields CDR1 SGHRS and CDR2 YFSETQ. Its CDR3 holds 15 amino acids, cysteine through phenylalanine. Only the CDR3 region is kept as DNA, spanning 45 bases read in frame from base 1. The V end gives up 5 bases and the J end 6 bases, leaving 13 bases in the junction not matched to a gene. Expansion of CD8+CD57+ cells had been shown by flow cytometry in the patients chosen for sequencing. Every patient had severe acquired aplastic anemia, diagnosed using the International Study of Aplastic Anemia and Agranulocytosis and Camitta criteria. No patient had received any therapy when blood was sampled. In the study, sorted CD4+ and CD8+ blood T cells from patients with severe aplastic anemia and from healthy subjects underwent deep sequencing of TCR repertoires. Patients were enrolled under clinicaltrials.gov protocols 00001620, 01623167, 00001397, 00071045, 00081523 and 00961064 in the USA. Ficoll-Paque density gradient centrifugation was used to isolate peripheral blood mononuclear cells. Before DNA extraction, CD4+ and CD8+ T cells were sorted with FACS or magnetic beads.

Overall study outcomes, separate from this receptor: Patients and healthy controls showed no significant difference in CD8+ Simpson's diversity (P=0.060). Approximately 27 CD8+ CDR3 sequences were found in both patients and controls but appeared to be highly expressed in patients and within the immunodominant clones of the patients.

The receptor comes from a human donor with aplastic anemia. The chain couples TRBV5-1 to TRBJ2-7; 8 of the junction bases match TRBD1. Sequencing used sorted CD4+, CD8+, or CD8+CD57+ T cells (not recorded which) from PBMCs. For the CDR3, the sequence is CASRADRVVGGEQYF. In nucleotides, the sequence is TGCGCCAGCAGGGCGGACAGGGTCGTCGGGGGCGAGCAGTACTTC.